The source of this T cell receptor beta chain is a study of CD8 T cells in Susac syndrome. RNA totalling about 0.45 to 1 ug underwent reverse transcription with random hexamers. TCRdb fed the immunoSEQ multiplex PCR reads into MiXCR, producing one record per CDR3 protein. The sample lists 140,000 to 150,000 distinct CDR3 sequences, almost 96% occurring once. This clonotype showed up just once. Trimming at V came to 0 bases and at J to 8 bases, leaving 2 bases not matched to a gene. Looked up from germline, CDR1 is LGHDT and CDR2 is YNNKEL (reference sequence). The CDR3 extends over 14 amino acids. The chain employs TRBV3-1 and TRBJ2-1; 9 positions agree with TRBD2. The specimen sequenced was CD4+ T cells from PBMCs. The source of this sequence is a human donor with Susac syndrome. The CDR3 here is CASSQDGTSYEQFF. CDR3 nucleotides: TGTGCCAGCAGCCAAGACGGGACTAGCTATGAGCAGTTCTTC.